The source of this T cell receptor (beta chain) is a study of cytomegalovirus exposure and HLA in healthy donors. About the research overall: Earlier, 150 million to 200 million T cells were analyzed, and fewer than 120 million unique TCR beta sequences were found among them. Regarding the study as a whole: It was taken for granted in presence/absence analyses that sequencing depth across donors was roughly uniform. A later analysis showed TCR association rates differing by HLA locus, peaking at DRB1 and lowest at HLA-C. It was 164 TCR beta chains that were listed as cytomegalovirus-associated.

PCR involved 60 Vbeta and 13 Jbeta primers. Assay used: immunoSEQ multiplex PCR; TCRdb lists only in-frame clones, some missing. The table shows some 110,000 clones, with 79% occurring only once. About this clone: What it binds is unknown.

Germline V gene lookup returns CDR1 MNHNS and CDR2 SASEGT. This CDR3 has 11 residues. Trimming cost V 4 bases and J 5 bases, with 3 bases left between them. The sample consisted of PBMCs. This TCR was recovered from a woman younger than 30 in good health and CMV-seropositive. V and J are TRBV6-1 and TRBJ1-5; D is ambiguous. Here the CDR3 reads CASSAYQPQHF. As DNA, the CDR3 is TGTGCCAGCAGTGCCTATCAGCCCCAGCATTTT.